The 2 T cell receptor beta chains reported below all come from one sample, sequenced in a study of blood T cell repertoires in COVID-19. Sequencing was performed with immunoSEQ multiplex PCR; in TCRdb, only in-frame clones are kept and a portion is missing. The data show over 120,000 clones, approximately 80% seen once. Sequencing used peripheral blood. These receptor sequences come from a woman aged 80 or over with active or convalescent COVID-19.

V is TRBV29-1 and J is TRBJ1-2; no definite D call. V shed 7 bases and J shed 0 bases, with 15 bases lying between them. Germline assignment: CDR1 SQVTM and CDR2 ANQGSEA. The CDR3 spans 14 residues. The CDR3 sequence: CSALAIGTNYGYTF. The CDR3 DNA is TGCAGCGCCCTAGCGATCGGGACTAACTATGGCTACACCTTC.

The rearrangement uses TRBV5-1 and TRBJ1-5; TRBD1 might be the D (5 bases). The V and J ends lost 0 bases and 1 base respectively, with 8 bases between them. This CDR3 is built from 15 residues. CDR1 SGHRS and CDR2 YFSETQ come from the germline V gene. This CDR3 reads CASSLDGGSNQPQHF. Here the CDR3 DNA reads TGCGCCAGCAGCTTGGACGGGGGGAGCAATCAGCCCCAGCATTTT.